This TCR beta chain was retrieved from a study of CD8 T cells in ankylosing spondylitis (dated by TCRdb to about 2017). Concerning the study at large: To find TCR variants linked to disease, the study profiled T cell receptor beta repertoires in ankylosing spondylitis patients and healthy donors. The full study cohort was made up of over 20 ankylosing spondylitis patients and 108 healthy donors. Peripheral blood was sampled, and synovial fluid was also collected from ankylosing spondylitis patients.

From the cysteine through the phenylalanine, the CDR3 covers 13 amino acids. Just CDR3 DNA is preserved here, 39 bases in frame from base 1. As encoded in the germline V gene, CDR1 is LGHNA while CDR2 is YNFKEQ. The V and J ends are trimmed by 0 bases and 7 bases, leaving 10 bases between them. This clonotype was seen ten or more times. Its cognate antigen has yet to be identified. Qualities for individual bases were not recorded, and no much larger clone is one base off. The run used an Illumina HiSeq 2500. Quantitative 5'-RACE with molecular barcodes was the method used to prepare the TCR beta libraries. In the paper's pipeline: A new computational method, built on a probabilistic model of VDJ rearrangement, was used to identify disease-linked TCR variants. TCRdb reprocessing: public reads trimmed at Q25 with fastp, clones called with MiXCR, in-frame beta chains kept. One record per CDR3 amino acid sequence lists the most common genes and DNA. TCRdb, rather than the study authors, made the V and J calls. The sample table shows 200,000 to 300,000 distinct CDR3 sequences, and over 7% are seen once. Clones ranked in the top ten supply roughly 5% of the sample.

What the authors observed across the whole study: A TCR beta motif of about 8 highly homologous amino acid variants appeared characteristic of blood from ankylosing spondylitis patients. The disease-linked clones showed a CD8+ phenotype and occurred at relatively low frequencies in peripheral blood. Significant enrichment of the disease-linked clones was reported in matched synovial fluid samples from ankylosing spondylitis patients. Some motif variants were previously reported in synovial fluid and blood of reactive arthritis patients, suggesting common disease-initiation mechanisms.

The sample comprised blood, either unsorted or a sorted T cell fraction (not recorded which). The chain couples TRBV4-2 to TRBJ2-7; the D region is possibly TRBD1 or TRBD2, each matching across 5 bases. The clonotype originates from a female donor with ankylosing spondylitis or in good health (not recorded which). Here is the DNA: TGTGCCAGCAGCCAAGAACGGGGCCGGGAGCAGTACTTC. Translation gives CASSQERGREQYF.